Each of the 6 T cell receptor beta chains below was sequenced from the same sample in a study of blood T cell repertoires in COVID-19. Clones were sequenced by immunoSEQ multiplex PCR, and TCRdb holds only the in-frame ones, with some missing. The table lists 220,000 or so clones, roughly 84% of them singletons. The sequenced material came from peripheral blood. The receptors here all came from a man aged 50-59 years who had recovered from COVID-19.

This clone was observed a single time. The chain employs TRBV7-8 and TRBJ1-5; weak D call: TRBD1 (6 bases). Germline V gene data show CDR1 as SGHVS and CDR2 as FQNEAQ. The length of the CDR3 is 16 residues. V was pared by 6 bases and J by 0 bases, with 15 bases between. The CDR3 DNA reads TGTGCCAGCAGACCTGATCACAGGGTTAGCAATCAGCCCCAGCATTTT. Translated: CASRPDHRVSNQPQHF.

The chain recombines TRBV28 with TRBJ1-5; 7 bases agree with TRBD1. Germline CDR1 and CDR2: MDHEN and SYDVKM. This CDR3 has 16 residues. V trimming: 5 bases; J trimming: 6 bases; junction bases outside the gene matches: 13. The CDR3 spells CASSLQGLVEFQPQHF. The CDR3 nucleotides read TGTGCCAGCAGTCTACAGGGGTTAGTAGAATTTCAGCCCCAGCATTTT.

The V and J genes are TRBV25-1 and TRBJ2-7; D is possibly TRBD1 (7 bases). The CDR3 length is 15 residues. Per germline, CDR1 MGHDK and CDR2 SYGVNS. The V end lost 4 bases, the J end lost 6 bases, and 19 bases lay between the germline ends. The DNA of the CDR3 is TGTGCCAGCAGTGTAAAGGGACAGTGGCGGGGCGAGCAGTACTTC. This translates into CASSVKGQWRGEQYF.

The rearrangement uses TRBV28 and TRBJ1-5; no clear D gene. Germline CDR1 MDHEN, CDR2 SYDVKM. The CDR3 spans 16 residues. V gave up 10 bases and J gave up 6 bases, with 25 bases separating them. CDR3 in amino acids: CATLSLGSIHSQPQHF. In DNA form, the CDR3 reads TGTGCCACTCTGTCGTTGGGCAGTATTCATAGTCAGCCCCAGCATTTT.

The rearrangement links TRBV28 to TRBJ2-7; TRBD1 matches at 7 bases. Trimming took 3 bases from V and 3 from J; bases not matched to a gene: 8. The CDR3 consists of 15 residues. Per germline, CDR1 MDHEN and CDR2 SYDVKM. CDR3 residues: CASSLSTGNSYEQYF. CDR3 coding DNA: TGTGCCAGCAGTTTGTCGACAGGGAATAGCTACGAGCAGTACTTC.

This clone was counted a few times. CDR3 nucleotide sequence: TGTGCCAGCTCACCACCGGGTAGCGGGAGATTACAAGAGACCCAGTACTTC. This codes for CASSPPGSGRLQETQYF. The rearrangement uses TRBV18 and TRBJ2-5; 9 positions agree with TRBD2. V shed 0 bases, J shed 2 bases, and the junction held 7 bases outside the gene matches. The germline gives CDR1 KGHSH, CDR2 LQKENI. CDR3 size: 17 residues.